This record looks at one TCR beta chain sequence and its context. All enrollees were roughly 18 to 90 years old and from about two dozen US areas. Participants' reported clinical history set cohort assignment. Germline CDR1 reads MNHEY; CDR2 reads SMNVEV (reference sequence). The CDR3 extends over 15 amino acids. Deletions cut 2 bases from V and 4 bases from J, with 12 bases between. Repertoires were generated with immunoSEQ multiplex PCR, while TCRdb's copy carries only in-frame clones and drops some. This sample has about 250,000 clones; approximately 85% occur once, and the top ten carry about 9.1%. The data originate from a study of blood T cell repertoires in COVID-19. On the study more broadly: T cells, B-cell-depleted T cells, or PBMCs provided the cDNA or gDNA that served as material.

Sequenced sample: PBMCs or T cells enriched from blood (not recorded which). The V gene is TRBV27, the J gene TRBJ2-1; D is possibly TRBD1 (6 bases). The source is a woman aged 45-59 years with acute COVID-19. CDR3 in amino acids: CASSLEGHLYNEQFF. The CDR3 nucleotides are TGTGCCAGCAGTTTAGAGGGACACCTGTACAATGAGCAGTTCTTC.